The 4 T cell receptor beta chains presented below share a single source sample, sequenced in a study of response to subunit inactivated influenza vaccine. Each CDR3 protein is one row after TCRdb ran MiXCR on the RT-PCR reads. The data hold approximately 730,000 distinct CDR3 sequences, with about 15% observed a single time. This specimen was PBMCs from blood, taken 14 to 15 days before vaccination. These receptors were collected from a man between 45 and 60 years old who received an inactivated influenza vaccine.

The chain uses TRBV19 and TRBJ2-7; tentatively, D is TRBD1 (6 bases). Germline CDR1 LNHDA, CDR2 SQIVND (reference sequence). The CDR3 runs 15 residues. V shed 3 bases and J shed 0 bases, with 12 bases lying between them. CDR3 coding DNA: TGTGCCAGTAGTATGAGTCAGGGACACTCCTACGAGCAGTACTTC. This sequence encodes CASSMSQGHSYEQYF.

The table lists this clonotype with many counts. The chain couples TRBV7-9 to TRBJ2-5; 8 bases agree with TRBD1. Trimming took 3 bases from V and 1 from J; bases not matched to a gene: 7. Germline V gene sequence: CDR1 SEHNR, CDR2 FQNEAQ (reference sequence). The CDR3 is 16 amino acids. The CDR3 protein is CASSFIGDRGQETQYF. DNA for the CDR3: TGTGCCAGCAGCTTTATCGGAGACAGGGGCCAAGAGACCCAGTACTTC.

This clonotype was seen a few times. The J gene is TRBJ2-7, the V gene TRBV7-9; D call uncertain. The V end was cut by 3 bases, the J end by 3 bases, with 9 bases between. The CDR3 totals 13 residues. Germline V gene lookup returns CDR1 SEHNR and CDR2 FQNEAQ (reference sequence). The chain's CDR3 is CASSFLGDYEQYF. The CDR3 coding sequence is TGTGCCAGCAGCTTTCTTGGGGACTACGAGCAGTACTTC.

The chain has TRBV2 and TRBJ2-1, with 9 bases identical to TRBD2. After removal of 4 bases from V and 7 bases from J, the junction contained 5 bases not matched to a gene. CDR3 size: 14 residues. Germline V gene sequence: CDR1 SNHLY, CDR2 FYNNEI. Here the CDR3 DNA reads TGTGCCAGCAGTGTTAGCGGGAGTTGGAATGAGCAGTTCTTC. Translation: CASSVSGSWNEQFF.